This T cell receptor (beta chain) was captured by sequencing in a study of blood T cell repertoires in COVID-19. Produced via immunoSEQ multiplex PCR; TCRdb's table is partial and in-frame only. The sample consists of some 200,000 clones, about nine tenths of them appearing once. This TCR was recovered from an elderly man with acute or convalescent COVID-19. The sequencing sample was made of peripheral blood.

The CDR3 coding sequence is TGTGCCAGCAGCCACGGACCCGGGACAGGTCATAGGGAGCAGTACTTC. Its translation: CASSHGPGTGHREQYF. J is TRBJ2-7 and V is TRBV11-1; 8 bases fit TRBD1. Germline-derived CDR1 and CDR2 are SGHAT and FQDESV (reference sequence). The CDR3 covers 16 residues. The ends lost 5 bases at V and 7 bases at J; junction bases unmatched: 16.